Presented here are 30 T cell receptor beta chains from one specimen sequenced in a study of T cell responses to AZD1222 COVID-19 vaccine. The protocol was immunoSEQ multiplex PCR, while the TCRdb copy is restricted to in-frame clones and leaves out a portion. This table holds about 94,000 clones, 85% to 90% found once. Sequenced here: peripheral blood, sampled 28 days after the second AZD1222 dose. Receptors originate from an adult who received the AZD1222 COVID-19 vaccine.

This chain connects TRBV6-6 to TRBJ1-2, with 8 bases identical to TRBD1. V shed 6 bases and J 6 bases; nucleotides not matched to a gene: 6. The CDR3 loop spans 13 amino acids. Germline lookup yields CDR1 MNHNY and CDR2 SVGAGI (reference sequence). The CDR3 DNA follows: TGTGCCAGCAGCATACAGGGGGTCGATGGCTACACCTTC. Protein sequence: CASSIQGVDGYTF.

V gene TRBV30 combines with J gene TRBJ2-5; D might be TRBD1 (5 bases). The ends were cut back, 3 bases at V and 4 bases at J, with 9 bases in the middle. The CDR3 spans 12 residues. Germline values: CDR1 GTSNPN, CDR2 SVGIG (reference sequence). The CDR3 reads CAWSRVGETQYF. CDR3 bases: TGTGCCTGGAGCAGGGTTGGAGAGACCCAGTACTTC.

The chain uses TRBV10-3 and TRBJ1-1, with 8 bases lining up with TRBD1. Germline trimming cut 2 bases from V and 1 base from J; bases unmatched to any gene: 0. This CDR3 has 14 amino acids. Germline-derived CDR1 and CDR2 are ENHRY and SYGVKD. CDR3 DNA sequence: TGTGCCATCAGTGAGGGACAGGGGAACACTGAAGCTTTCTTT. Protein: CAISEGQGNTEAFF.

Only a few counts were recorded for this clone. The V call is TRBV7-3, the J call TRBJ1-1; D call uncertain. The CDR3 is 14 residues long. The germline V and J ends were trimmed by 0 bases and 1 base, with 6 bases remaining between them. Germline CDR1 SGHTA, CDR2 FQGTGA. As DNA, the CDR3 is TGTGCCAGCAGCTTAACTTCCAGGAACACTGAAGCTTTCTTT. Protein sequence: CASSLTSRNTEAFF.

The table lists this clone with a count of one. DNA for the CDR3: TGTGCCAGCAGTTATCAGGACAGGGGGGATTTCGAGCAGTACTTC. Protein sequence: CASSYQDRGDFEQYF. V usage is TRBV6-5 and J usage is TRBJ2-7; 10 bases line up with TRBD1. CDR1 MNHEY and CDR2 SVGAGI come from the germline V gene. The CDR3 spans 15 residues. V lost 3 bases, J lost 6 bases, and 8 bases stayed unmatched.

This chain uses TRBV7-2 with TRBJ2-5; D unresolved. CDR3 length: 13 amino acids. V shed 1 base and J shed 2 bases, with 5 bases lying between them. CDR1 is SGHTA, CDR2 FQGNSA, per germline. This CDR3 reads CASSLGFQETQYF. The CDR3 DNA sequence: TGTGCCAGCAGCTTAGGGTTTCAAGAGACCCAGTACTTC.

This chain connects TRBV15 to TRBJ1-1; D remains unclear. The V gene lost 0 bases and the J gene lost 3 bases, with 11 bases spanning the gap. The CDR3 contains 15 residues. In germline, CDR1 is LNHNV, CDR2 YYDKDF (reference sequence). DNA for the CDR3: TGTGCCACCAGCAGAGATGAGGACGGACACACTGAAGCTTTCTTT. It translates to CATSRDEDGHTEAFF.

This clone was observed once. This chain's CDR3 is CASSPISQSTDTQYF. The CDR3 nucleotides are TGTGCCAGCAGCCCGATCTCCCAATCCACAGATACGCAGTATTTT. The chain couples TRBV11-3 to TRBJ2-3; D call uncertain. The CDR3 loop spans 15 amino acids. Germline assignment: CDR1 SGHNT and CDR2 YENEEA. V dropped 5 bases and J dropped 2 bases, with 14 bases sitting between them.

CDR3 nucleotides: TGCGCCAGCAGCCCGGTGGGGGTGGGCTACAATGAGCAGTTCTTC. Translating it yields CASSPVGVGYNEQFF. The chain has TRBV5-1 and TRBJ2-1, with D perhaps assigned TRBD1 or TRBD2 (5 bases each). V lost 4 bases, J lost 3 bases, and 14 bases lay in between. Germline-derived CDR1 and CDR2 are SGHRS and YFSETQ. The CDR3 runs to 15 residues. Filled out from reference TRBV5-1 and TRBJ2-1, the complete variable domain reads KAGVTQTPRYLIKTRGQQVTLSCSPISGHRSVSWYQQTPGQGLQFLFEYFSETQRNKGNFPGRFSGRQFSNSRSEMNVSTLELGDSALYLCASSPVGVGYNEQFFGPGTRLTVL.

The chain employs TRBV12-3 or TRBV12-4 and TRBJ1-2, with D unresolved. Trimming shortened V by 5 bases and J by 3 bases, and 10 bases separated the two germline ends. The length of the CDR3 is 13 residues. The CDR3 reads CASSEEPDYGYTF. CDR3 coding DNA: TGTGCCAGCAGTGAAGAACCCGACTATGGCTACACCTTC.

There are a few counts of this clone. This chain uses TRBV30 with TRBJ1-5; D ambiguous. This CDR3 region has 16 residues. Per germline, CDR1 GTSNPN and CDR2 SVGIG (reference sequence). V was clipped by 0 bases and J by 0 bases, with 12 bases between them. The CDR3 is CAWSVPGMYSNQPQHF. The CDR3 DNA sequence: TGTGCCTGGAGTGTACCGGGGATGTATAGCAATCAGCCCCAGCATTTT.

The chain couples TRBV27 to TRBJ2-7; no definite D call. Germline V gives CDR1 MNHEY, CDR2 SMNVEV (reference sequence). The CDR3 totals 13 residues. V dropped 0 bases and J dropped 6 bases, with 9 bases sitting between them. The DNA of the CDR3 is TGTGCCAGCAGTTTATCGTATTCCGGCGAGCAGTACTTC. It yields the protein CASSLSYSGEQYF.

The chain couples TRBV5-6 to TRBJ2-1; TRBD1 matches 12 bases. Per germline, CDR1 SGHDT and CDR2 YYEEEE. V trimming: 4 bases; J trimming: 9 bases; junction bases outside the gene matches: 8. This CDR3 comprises 15 residues. As DNA, the CDR3 is TGTGCCAGCAGCACCGCGGCGGGACAGGGGGCTGAGCAGTTCTTC. Its translation is CASSTAAGQGAEQFF.

The V call is TRBV7-9, the J call TRBJ2-1; TRBD2 might be the D (5 bases). V lost 1 base and J lost 8, with 15 bases in between. This CDR3 is built from 15 residues. The germline V gene has CDR1 SEHNR and CDR2 FQNEAQ (reference sequence). The CDR3 sequence: CASSLGVREWDEQFF. CDR3 DNA: TGTGCCAGCAGCTTAGGGGTGAGGGAGTGGGATGAGCAGTTCTTC.

The gene calls are TRBV5-4 and TRBJ2-1, with 9 bases lining up with TRBD1. CDR3 length: 17 residues. CDR1 SGHNT and CDR2 YYREEE come from the germline V gene (reference sequence). The ends lost 3 bases at V and 6 bases at J; junction bases unmatched: 13. CDR3 nucleotides: TGTGCCAGCAGCTCATACCGGGACAGGGTTTCCGGCAATGAGCAGTTCTTC. Protein sequence: CASSSYRDRVSGNEQFF.

The DNA for the CDR3 is TGTGCCAGCAGCGTGTCCGTTTTGACAGGGGGTGGCAACACTGAAGCTTTCTTT. Its translation is CASSVSVLTGGGNTEAFF. The gene calls are TRBV2 and TRBJ1-1, with 9 nucleotides matching TRBD1. This CDR3 is built from 18 residues. Germline CDR1 and CDR2: SNHLY and FYNNEI. The trim removed 6 bases at V and 2 bases at J, leaving 16 bases unmatched.

The rearrangement joins TRBV7-3 to TRBJ1-1; D is unclear. The V and J ends lost 5 bases and 4 bases respectively, with 17 bases between them. The CDR3 sequence is 15 residues long. The germline CDR1 and CDR2 sequences are SGHTA and FQGTGA. CDR3 residues: CASSPYPDPSTEAFF. CDR3 nucleotide sequence: TGTGCCAGCAGCCCTTACCCCGACCCCTCCACTGAAGCTTTCTTT.

The chain is built from TRBV19 and TRBJ2-3; TRBD1 matches at 7 bases. Germline V CDR1 and CDR2: LNHDA, SQIVND (reference sequence). V gave up 4 bases and J gave up 2 bases; unmatched junction bases: 6. CDR3 length: 15 residues. CDR3 loop: CASSNRDSDTDTQYF. The CDR3 region has the DNA TGTGCCAGTAGTAACCGGGACAGCGACACAGATACGCAGTATTTT.

This clone showed up just a few times. The limits of the CDR3 on the DNA are not certain, so only TCRdb's listed CDR3 is given. The rearrangement links TRBV28 to TRBJ1-4; the table's D call, TRBD1, has no DNA check behind it. Per germline, CDR1 MDHEN and CDR2 SYDVKM. The CDR3 has 15 residues if both end residues are counted. The CDR3 reads CASSTSGQPNEKLFF.

This clone was seen only once. The rearrangement uses TRBV10-3 and TRBJ2-1; TRBD2 agrees at 12 bases. With V trimmed by 0 bases and J by 5 bases, 11 bases remained unmatched. Germline V gene sequence: CDR1 ENHRY, CDR2 SYGVKD. The CDR3 has 19 amino acids. As DNA, the CDR3 is TGTGCCATCAGTGAGTCGACGGTGTCTAGCGGGGGGGAAAACAATGAGCAGTTCTTC. Translation gives CAISESTVSSGGENNEQFF.

This clone was seen just once. The CDR3 DNA follows: TGTGCCAGCAGCTCCCTACAGGGGAGAAATGAGCAGTTCTTC. Protein sequence: CASSSLQGRNEQFF. The chain has TRBV11-2 and TRBJ2-1, with 7 nucleotides matching TRBD1. Germline-derived CDR1 and CDR2 are SGHAT and FQNNGV. V was pared by 4 bases and J by 7 bases, with 7 bases of the junction left unmatched. The CDR3 spans 14 residues. The whole variable domain, filled in from reference TRBV11-2 and TRBJ2-1, reads EAGVAQSPRYKIIEKRQSVAFWCNPISGHATLYWYQQILGQGPKLLIQFQNNGVVDDSQLPKDRFSAERLKGVDSTLKIQPAKLEDSAVYLCASSSLQGRNEQFFGPGTRLTVL.

The chain employs TRBV9 and TRBJ1-6; 7 bases are a match to TRBD1. The CDR3 extends over 14 amino acids. J was trimmed by 9 bases and V by 0 bases; bases with no gene match: 3. Germline CDR1 is SGDLS and CDR2 is YYNGEE. For the CDR3, the DNA is TGTGCCAGCAGCGTAGAGGGGGCGCGTTCACCCCTCCACTTT. Its protein product is CASSVEGARSPLHF.

The chain carries TRBV2 and TRBJ1-4; unclear D gene. This CDR3 spans 12 amino acids. Per the germline V gene, CDR1 is SNHLY and CDR2 is FYNNEI. V lost 5 bases and J lost 6, with 7 bases in between. CDR3 sequence reads: CASSQVDEKLFF. The CDR3 region has the DNA TGTGCCAGCAGTCAGGTAGATGAAAAACTGTTTTTT. Based on the CDR3 plus reference TRBV2 and TRBJ1-4, the full variable domain is EPEVTQTPSHQVTQMGQEVILRCVPISNHLYFYWYRQILGQKVEFLVSFYNNEISEKSEIFDDQFSVERPDGSNFTLKIRSTKLEDSAMYFCASSQVDEKLFFGSGTQLSVL.

The chain recombines TRBV6-2 or TRBV6-3 with TRBJ1-5; D unresolved. This CDR3 has 18 residues. CDR1 MNHEY and CDR2 SVGEGT come from the germline V gene. V was pared by 3 bases and J by 3 bases, with 21 bases between. CDR3 DNA: TGTGCCAGCAGTTATAGTTCGGACGCTGCTACGATCAATCAGCCCCAGCATTTT. The encoded protein is CASSYSSDAATINQPQHF.

This clone came up once. This chain uses TRBV27 with TRBJ2-5; D unclear. CDR1 is MNHEY and CDR2 is SMNVEV in the germline V gene (reference sequence). The CDR3 consists of 14 residues. V lost 4 bases and J 0 bases, leaving 9 bases between the germline ends. The CDR3 DNA is TGTGCCAGCAGTTATTTGGGCTACCAAGAGACCCAGTACTTC. The encoded protein is CASSYLGYQETQYF.

The V gene is TRBV28, the J gene TRBJ1-5; weak D call: TRBD1 (5 bases). The CDR3 is 16 residues long. The germline gives CDR1 MDHEN, CDR2 SYDVKM. V lost 3 bases and J 2 bases, leaving 14 bases between the germline ends. This CDR3 is CASSFIGTHGNQPQHF. CDR3 nucleotides: TGTGCCAGCAGTTTCATCGGGACGCATGGCAATCAGCCCCAGCATTTT.

The J gene is TRBJ1-4, the V gene TRBV5-4; TRBD1 matches at 7 bases. The CDR3 consists of 14 residues. Unmatched junction bases numbered 4, after V lost 4 bases and J lost 4 bases. Germline V gene lookup returns CDR1 SGHNT and CDR2 YYREEE (reference sequence). This CDR3 is CASSGDSLNEKLFF. Here the CDR3 DNA reads TGTGCCAGCAGCGGGGACAGCCTTAATGAAAAACTGTTTTTT.

Only one count was recorded for this clone. The chain couples TRBV4-3 to TRBJ1-1; TRBD1 aligns across 8 bases. The CDR3 length is 15 residues. V trimming: 2 bases; J trimming: 1 base; junction bases outside the gene matches: 3. Germline values: CDR1 LGHNA, CDR2 YSLEER. CDR3 loop: CASSQSRGQNTEAFF. DNA of the CDR3: TGCGCCAGCAGCCAAAGCAGGGGGCAGAACACTGAAGCTTTCTTT.

V usage is TRBV19 and J usage is TRBJ1-1; D call uncertain. The CDR3 covers 14 residues. In germline, CDR1 is LNHDA, CDR2 SQIVND (reference sequence). V was clipped by 11 bases and J by 2 bases, with 18 bases between them. CDR3 sequence: CAPRAEKTNTEAFF. DNA for the CDR3: TGTGCCCCCCGTGCGGAGAAGACTAACACTGAAGCTTTCTTT.

This chain uses TRBV18 with TRBJ2-3, with 7 bases matching TRBD2. V gave up 4 bases and J gave up 4 bases; unmatched junction bases: 11. The CDR3 consists of 16 residues. Germline values: CDR1 KGHSH, CDR2 LQKENI. CDR3 DNA sequence: TGTGCCAGCTCACTCGGACTGGCTGCGGGAGCAGATACGCAGTATTTT. Translating it yields CASSLGLAAGADTQYF.